These T cell receptor beta chains were read from a single sample in a study of T cell clones after liver transplantation. The repertoire was sequenced with immunoSEQ multiplex PCR; TCRdb's copy has only in-frame clones and lacks some. The repertoire holds 70,000 to 80,000 clones, with 90% as singletons. Specimen: CD4+ T cells from blood, collected before liver transplant. The receptor source for this set is a human donor who received a liver transplant. Each CDR3 is given with its conserved first and last residue. D genes are given only for firm matches. Clone size is given for some rows only: seen once, a few or many times, or a class if the clone is expanded.

abundance,v_gene,j_gene,d_gene,CDR3aa,CDR3nt
.,TRBV27,TRBJ1-5,.,CASSPRDPSNQPQHF,TGTGCCAGCAGCCCCAGGGATCCCAGCAATCAGCCCCAGCATTTT
.,TRBV28,TRBJ2-1,.,CASDTGDEQFF,TGTGCCAGCGACACTGGGGATGAGCAGTTCTTC
.,TRBV30,TRBJ1-5,TRBD1,CAWKGQGANQPQHF,TGTGCCTGGAAGGGACAGGGGGCAAATCAGCCCCAGCATTTT
once,TRBV19,TRBJ2-1,.,CASTAGRNVGEQFF,TGTGCCAGTACCGCGGGGAGGAATGTAGGTGAGCAGTTCTTC
once,TRBV30,TRBJ2-2,.,CAWTGDTENTGELFF,TGTGCCTGGACTGGGGACACTGAGAACACCGGGGAGCTGTTTTTT
.,TRBV5-6,TRBJ1-4,.,CASSLGGAGEKLFF,TGTGCCAGCAGCTTGGGGGGCGCGGGTGAAAAACTGTTTTTT
.,TRBV29-1,TRBJ2-7,.,CSVGGPGQEGYEQYF,TGCAGCGTTGGCGGCCCTGGGCAGGAGGGATACGAGCAGTACTTC
once,TRBV6-6,TRBJ2-2,.,CASSRDANTGELFF,TGTGCCAGCAGCCGGGACGCGAACACCGGGGAGCTGTTTTTT
.,TRBV2,TRBJ2-1,.,CASSVGSYNEQFF,TGTGCCAGCAGTGTTGGATCCTACAATGAGCAGTTCTTC
once,TRBV5-1,TRBJ2-1,TRBD2,CASSSGAGGYNEQFF,TGCGCCAGCAGCTCGGGGGCGGGAGGGTACAATGAGCAGTTCTTC
few,TRBV6-5,TRBJ1-1,TRBD1,CASRGGQGASEAFF,TGTGCCAGCAGGGGTGGACAGGGGGCTTCTGAAGCTTTCTTT
.,TRBV27,TRBJ1-1,.,CASRQEGGTEAFF,TGTGCCAGCAGACAAGAGGGGGGCACTGAAGCTTTCTTT
.,TRBV6-5,TRBJ1-4,.,CASSRGWTNEKLFF,TGTGCCAGCAGTAGAGGTTGGACTAATGAAAAACTGTTTTTT
.,TRBV19,TRBJ2-1,TRBD2,CASTGTSVGNEQFF,TGTGCCAGTACGGGGACTAGCGTAGGCAATGAGCAGTTCTTC
.,TRBV4-2,TRBJ2-2,TRBD1,CASSQDQGAGELFF,TGTGCCAGCAGCCAAGATCAGGGGGCCGGGGAGCTGTTTTTT